Listed here are 15 T cell receptor beta chains from one sample, sequenced in a study of blood T cell repertoires in COVID-19. Data came from immunoSEQ multiplex PCR; TCRdb stores just in-frame clones and leaves some out. The data contain 140,000 to 150,000 clones, around 82% of them singletons. The sequencing sample was made of peripheral blood. These receptors originate from a woman between 45 and 60 years old with acute or convalescent COVID-19.

The J gene is TRBJ1-2, the V gene TRBV28, with 11 bases that match TRBD1. CDR3 size: 15 residues. After removal of 6 bases from V and 4 bases from J, the junction contained 7 bases not matched to a gene. Germline V gene lookup returns CDR1 MDHEN and CDR2 SYDVKM. CDR3 protein: CASSDGTGGPYGYTF. CDR3 coding DNA: TGTGCCAGCAGCGACGGGACAGGGGGACCCTATGGCTACACCTTC.

This chain connects TRBV3-1 (or the pseudogene TRBV3-2) to TRBJ1-3; D is uncertain. Trimming took 3 bases from V and 0 from J, leaving 9 bases between them. Germline V gene data show CDR1 as LGHDT and CDR2 as YNNKEL (reference sequence). The CDR3 spans 15 residues. The CDR3 here is CASSQLPNSGNTIYF. DNA of the CDR3: TGTGCCAGCAGCCAGCTACCCAACTCTGGAAACACCATATATTTT.

This clone showed up just a few times. The J gene is TRBJ1-4, the V gene TRBV7-3; TRBD1 might be the D (5 bases). Trimming pared 5 bases from V and 6 bases from J, leaving 16 bases between. CDR1 is SGHTA, CDR2 FQGTGA, per germline. The CDR3 contains 15 residues. The CDR3 loop reads CASSPTGGGHEKLFF. The CDR3 DNA follows: TGTGCCAGCAGCCCCACGGGGGGGGGACATGAAAAACTGTTTTTT. The variable domain in full, completed from reference TRBV7-3 and TRBJ1-4, reads GAGVSQTPSNKVTEKGKYVELRCDPISGHTALYWYRQSLGQGPEFLIYFQGTGAADDSGLPNDRFFAVRPEGSVSTLKIQRTERGDSAVYLCASSPTGGGHEKLFFGSGTQLSVL.

The chain recombines TRBV29-1 with TRBJ2-7, with TRBD1 identical over 8 bases. V trimming: 6 bases; J trimming: 4 bases; junction bases outside the gene matches: 8. The CDR3 sequence is 13 residues long. Germline V gene lookup returns CDR1 SQVTM and CDR2 ANQGSEA. CDR3 nucleotides: TGCAGCGTAGATGGGACAGGAGCTTACGAGCAGTACTTC. The encoded protein is CSVDGTGAYEQYF.

The rearrangement links TRBV2 to TRBJ1-6; D possibly corresponds to TRBD1 (5 bases). Germline lookup yields CDR1 SNHLY and CDR2 FYNNEI. V lost 8 bases, J lost 6 bases, and 11 bases lay in between. The CDR3 consists of 13 residues. The CDR3 DNA follows: TGTGCCAGCCGGGGACTCCCTAATTCACCCCTCCACTTT. This translates into CASRGLPNSPLHF.

The V and J genes are TRBV6-2 or TRBV6-3 and TRBJ2-3; 9 positions match TRBD2. The CDR3 is made up of 17 amino acids. Trimming removed 6 bases from V and 3 bases from J; junction bases left unmatched: 13. CDR1 and CDR2 (germline): MNHEY, SVGEGT. In DNA, the CDR3 is TGTGCCAGCAGCCCCAGACGGGCGGGGGGGCCAACAGATACGCAGTATTTT. It translates to CASSPRRAGGPTDTQYF.

V is TRBV30 and J is TRBJ1-2; D gene ambiguous. Germline loops: CDR1 GTSNPN, CDR2 SVGIG (reference sequence). Trimming shortened V by 3 bases and J by 3 bases, and 8 bases separated the two germline ends. The CDR3 runs to 12 residues. CDR3 sequence: CAWSGGDYGYTF. For the CDR3, the DNA is TGTGCCTGGAGCGGCGGAGACTATGGCTACACCTTC.

The genes are TRBV2 and TRBJ1-2; 9 bases align to TRBD1. This CDR3 is 14 amino acids long. Germline V gives CDR1 SNHLY, CDR2 FYNNEI. V gave up 4 bases and J gave up 4 bases; unmatched junction bases: 4. The CDR3 DNA sequence: TGTGCCAGCAGTGGACAGGGGGGGGCCTATGGCTACACCTTC. Protein product: CASSGQGGAYGYTF.

This clone was detected only a few times. The chain links TRBV13 to TRBJ2-3; D is unclear. Germline V gives CDR1 PRHDT, CDR2 FYEKMQ (reference sequence). Between the trimmed V and J ends, which lost 3 bases and 3 bases, there was a span of 13 bases. The CDR3 length is 15 residues. For the CDR3, the DNA is TGTGCCAGCAGCTTGCTTTATCAGTCAACAGATACGCAGTATTTT. Translation gives CASSLLYQSTDTQYF.

The rearrangement joins TRBV19 to TRBJ1-5; D possibly corresponds to TRBD1 (6 bases). Trimming took 5 bases from V and 5 from J, leaving 10 bases between them. The germline gives CDR1 LNHDA, CDR2 SQIVND (reference sequence). The CDR3 spans 13 residues. CDR3 coding DNA: TGTGCCAGTAGTTCAAACAGGGATCAGCCCCAGCATTTT. Translating it yields CASSSNRDQPQHF.

The chain is built from TRBV5-1 and TRBJ2-7, with D possibly being TRBD2 (5 bases). V dropped 0 bases and J dropped 3 bases, with 7 bases sitting between them. Germline V lookup: CDR1 SGHRS, CDR2 YFSETQ. This CDR3 is built from 13 residues. The CDR3 spells CASSLAGLYEQYF. CDR3 sequence (DNA): TGCGCCAGCAGCTTGGCCGGACTCTACGAGCAGTACTTC.

The rearrangement uses TRBV7-3 and TRBJ1-5; D might be TRBD1 (5 bases). The CDR3 consists of 13 residues. In germline, CDR1 is SGHTA, CDR2 FQGTGA. Trimming left V 2 bases short and J 8 bases short, with 10 bases between. The CDR3 DNA is TGTGCCAGCAGCTTAGGGGGGGGTGAGCCCCAGCATTTT. Translating it yields CASSLGGGEPQHF.

This clone appeared once. The chain carries TRBV2 and TRBJ1-2, with D unresolved. The CDR3 runs 12 residues. CDR1 and CDR2 from the germline V gene are SNHLY and FYNNEI. Trimming pared 4 bases from V and 8 bases from J, leaving 11 bases between. The CDR3 DNA reads TGTGCCAGCAGTGTAACCCCTATGGGCTACACCTTC. As protein: CASSVTPMGYTF.

The V gene is TRBV19, the J gene TRBJ1-5, with D unresolved. This CDR3 region has 14 residues. The V end was cut by 3 bases, the J end by 2 bases, with 8 bases between. Per germline, CDR1 LNHDA and CDR2 SQIVND (reference sequence). The DNA for the CDR3 is TGTGCCAGTAGTATCGCTAACGGCAATCAGCCCCAGCATTTT. As protein: CASSIANGNQPQHF.

The chain uses TRBV11-3 and TRBJ1-6; TRBD1 aligns across 8 bases. The germline V gene has CDR1 SGHNT and CDR2 YENEEA. CDR3 length: 14 residues. The V gene end was trimmed by 5 bases and the J gene end by 6 bases; junction bases not matched to a gene: 3. CDR3 DNA sequence: TGTGCCAGCAGCCTGACAGGGGTTAATTCACCCCTCCACTTT. It codes for CASSLTGVNSPLHF.